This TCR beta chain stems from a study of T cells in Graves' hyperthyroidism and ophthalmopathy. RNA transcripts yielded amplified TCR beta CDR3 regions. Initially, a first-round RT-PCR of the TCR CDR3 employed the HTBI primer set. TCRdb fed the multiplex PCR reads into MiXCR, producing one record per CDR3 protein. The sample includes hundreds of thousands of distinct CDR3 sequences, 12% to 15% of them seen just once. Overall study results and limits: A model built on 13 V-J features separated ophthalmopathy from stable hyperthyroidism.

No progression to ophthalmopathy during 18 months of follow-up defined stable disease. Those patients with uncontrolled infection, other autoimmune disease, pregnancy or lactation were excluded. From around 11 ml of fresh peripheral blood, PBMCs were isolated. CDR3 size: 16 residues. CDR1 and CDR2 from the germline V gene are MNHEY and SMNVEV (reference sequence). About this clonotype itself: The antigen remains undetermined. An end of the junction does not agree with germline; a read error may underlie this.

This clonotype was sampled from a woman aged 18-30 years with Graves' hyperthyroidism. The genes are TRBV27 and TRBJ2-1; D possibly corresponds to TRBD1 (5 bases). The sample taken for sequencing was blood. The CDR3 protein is CASSPLYMTEDNGQFF. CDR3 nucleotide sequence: TGTGCCAGCAGTCCCTTATATATGACCGAGGACAATGGGCAGTTCTTC.